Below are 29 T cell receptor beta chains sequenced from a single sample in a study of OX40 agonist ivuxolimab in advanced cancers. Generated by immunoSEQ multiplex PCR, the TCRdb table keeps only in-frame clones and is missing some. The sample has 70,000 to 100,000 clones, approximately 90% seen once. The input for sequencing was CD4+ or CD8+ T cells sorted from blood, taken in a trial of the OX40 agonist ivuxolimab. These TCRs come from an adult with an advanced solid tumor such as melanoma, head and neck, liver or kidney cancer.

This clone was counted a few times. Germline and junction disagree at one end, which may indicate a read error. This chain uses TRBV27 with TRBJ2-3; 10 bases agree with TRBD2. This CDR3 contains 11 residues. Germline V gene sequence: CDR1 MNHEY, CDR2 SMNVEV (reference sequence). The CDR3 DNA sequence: TGTGCCAGTATAGCGGGAGGCTTGCGTATCTTT. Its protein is CASIAGGLRIF.

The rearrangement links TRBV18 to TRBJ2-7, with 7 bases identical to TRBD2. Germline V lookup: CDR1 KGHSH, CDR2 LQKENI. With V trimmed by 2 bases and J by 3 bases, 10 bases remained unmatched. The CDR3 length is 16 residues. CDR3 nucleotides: TGTGCCAGCTCACCATCCGGAACTAGCGAATTCTACGAGCAGTACTTC. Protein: CASSPSGTSEFYEQYF.

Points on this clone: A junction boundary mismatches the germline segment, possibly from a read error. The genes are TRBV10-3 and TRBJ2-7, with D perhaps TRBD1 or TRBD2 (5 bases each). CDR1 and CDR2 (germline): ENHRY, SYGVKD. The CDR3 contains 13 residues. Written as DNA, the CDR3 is TGTGCCAGCAGTTATGGGGGTGGCTACGAGCAGTACTTC. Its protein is CASSYGGGYEQYF.

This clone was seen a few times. The CDR3 bases are TGTGCCAGCAGTGAACGGGCATCGGGCTACGAGCAGTACTTC. Translation: CASSERASGYEQYF. V and J are TRBV2 and TRBJ2-7; D is unclear. The CDR3 has 14 amino acids. Trimming left V 2 bases short and J 3 bases short, with 11 bases between. Germline V gene data show CDR1 as SNHLY and CDR2 as FYNNEI.

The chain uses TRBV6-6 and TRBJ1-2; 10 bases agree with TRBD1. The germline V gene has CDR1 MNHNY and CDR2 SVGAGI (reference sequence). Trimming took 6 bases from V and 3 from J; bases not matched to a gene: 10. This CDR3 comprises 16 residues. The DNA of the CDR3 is TGTGCCAGCAGCGTGTTGGACAGGGGGTTTGACTATGGCTACACCTTC. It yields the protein CASSVLDRGFDYGYTF.

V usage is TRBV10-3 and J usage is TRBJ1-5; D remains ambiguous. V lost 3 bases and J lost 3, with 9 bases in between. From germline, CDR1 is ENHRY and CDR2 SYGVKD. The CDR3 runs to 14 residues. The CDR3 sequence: CAISDAADNQPQHF. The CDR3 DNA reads TGTGCCATCAGTGATGCGGCGGACAATCAGCCCCAGCATTTT.

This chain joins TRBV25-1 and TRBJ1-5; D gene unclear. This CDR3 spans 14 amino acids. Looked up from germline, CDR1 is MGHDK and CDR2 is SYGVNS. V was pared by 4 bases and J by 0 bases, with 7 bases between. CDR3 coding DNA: TGTGCCAGCAGTGGCGACGCTAGCAATCAGCCCCAGCATTTT. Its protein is CASSGDASNQPQHF.

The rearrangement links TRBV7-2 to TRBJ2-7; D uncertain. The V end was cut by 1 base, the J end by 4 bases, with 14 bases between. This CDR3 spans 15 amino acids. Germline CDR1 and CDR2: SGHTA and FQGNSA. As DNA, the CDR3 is TGTGCCAGCAGCTTAGTTCGGAGCGCACCTTACGAGCAGTACTTC. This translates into CASSLVRSAPYEQYF.

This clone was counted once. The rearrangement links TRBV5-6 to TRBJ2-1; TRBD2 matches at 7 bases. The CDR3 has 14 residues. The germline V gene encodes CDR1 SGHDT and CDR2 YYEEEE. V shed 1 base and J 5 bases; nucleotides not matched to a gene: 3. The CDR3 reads CASSLWLADNEQFF. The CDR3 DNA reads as TGTGCCAGCAGCTTGTGGCTAGCGGACAATGAGCAGTTCTTC.

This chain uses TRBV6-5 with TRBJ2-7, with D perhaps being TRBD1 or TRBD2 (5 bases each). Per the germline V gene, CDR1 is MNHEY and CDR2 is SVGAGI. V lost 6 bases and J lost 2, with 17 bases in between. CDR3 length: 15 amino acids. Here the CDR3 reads CASSQPRDRPYEQYF. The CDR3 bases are TGTGCCAGCAGCCAACCCCGGGACCGCCCCTACGAGCAGTACTTC.

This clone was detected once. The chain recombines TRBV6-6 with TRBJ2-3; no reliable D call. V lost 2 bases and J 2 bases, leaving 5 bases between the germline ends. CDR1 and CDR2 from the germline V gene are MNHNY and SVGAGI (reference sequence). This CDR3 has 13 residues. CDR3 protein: CASSYRDTDTQYF. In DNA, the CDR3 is TGTGCCAGCAGTTACAGGGACACAGATACGCAGTATTTT.

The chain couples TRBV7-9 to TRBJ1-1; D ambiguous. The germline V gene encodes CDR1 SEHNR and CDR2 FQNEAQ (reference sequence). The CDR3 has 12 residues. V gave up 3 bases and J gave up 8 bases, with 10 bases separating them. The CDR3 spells CASSFIRPEAFF. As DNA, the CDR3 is TGTGCCAGCAGCTTCATCCGGCCGGAAGCTTTCTTT.

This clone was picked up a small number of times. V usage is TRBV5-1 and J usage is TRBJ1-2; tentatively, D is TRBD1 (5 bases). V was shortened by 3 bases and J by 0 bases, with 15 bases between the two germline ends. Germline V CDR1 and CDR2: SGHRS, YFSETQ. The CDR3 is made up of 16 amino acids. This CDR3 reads CASSWGDGSANYGYTF. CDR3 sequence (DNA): TGCGCCAGCAGCTGGGGGGACGGATCAGCTAACTATGGCTACACCTTC.

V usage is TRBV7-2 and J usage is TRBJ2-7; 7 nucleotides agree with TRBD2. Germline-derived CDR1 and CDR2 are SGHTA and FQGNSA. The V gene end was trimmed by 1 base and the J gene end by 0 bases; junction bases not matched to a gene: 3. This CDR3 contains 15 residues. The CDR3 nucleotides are TGTGCCAGCAGCTTAGGGAGCGGGACCTCCTACGAGCAGTACTTC. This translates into CASSLGSGTSYEQYF.

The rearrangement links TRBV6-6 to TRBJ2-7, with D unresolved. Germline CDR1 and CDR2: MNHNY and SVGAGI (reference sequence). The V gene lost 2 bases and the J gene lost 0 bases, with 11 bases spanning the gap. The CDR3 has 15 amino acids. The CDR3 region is CASSYLRASSYEQYF. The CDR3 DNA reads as TGTGCCAGCAGTTACCTAAGGGCAAGCTCCTACGAGCAGTACTTC.

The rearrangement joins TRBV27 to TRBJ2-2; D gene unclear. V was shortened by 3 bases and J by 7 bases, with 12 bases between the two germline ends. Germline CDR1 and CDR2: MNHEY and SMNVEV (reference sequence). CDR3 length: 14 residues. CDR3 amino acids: CASSFRLSNGELFF. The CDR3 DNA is TGTGCCAGCAGTTTTCGGCTATCCAACGGGGAGCTGTTTTTT.

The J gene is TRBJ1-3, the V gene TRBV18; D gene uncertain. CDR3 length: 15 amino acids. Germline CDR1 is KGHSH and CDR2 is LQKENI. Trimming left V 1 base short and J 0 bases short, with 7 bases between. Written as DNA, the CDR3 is TGTGCCAGCTCACCACAGTCTGACTCTGGAAACACCATATATTTT. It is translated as CASSPQSDSGNTIYF.

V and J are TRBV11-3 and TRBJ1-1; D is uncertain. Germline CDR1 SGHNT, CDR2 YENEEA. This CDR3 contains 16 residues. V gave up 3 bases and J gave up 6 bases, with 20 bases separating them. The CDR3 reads CASSLVQTGPQAEAFF. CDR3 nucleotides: TGTGCCAGCAGCTTGGTACAGACTGGCCCCCAGGCTGAAGCTTTCTTT.

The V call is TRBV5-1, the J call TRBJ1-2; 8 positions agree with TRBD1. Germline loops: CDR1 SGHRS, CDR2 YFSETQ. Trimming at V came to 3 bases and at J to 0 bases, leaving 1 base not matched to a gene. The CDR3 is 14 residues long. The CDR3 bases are TGCGCCAGCAGCTCGGGACAGGCTAACTATGGCTACACCTTC. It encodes CASSSGQANYGYTF.

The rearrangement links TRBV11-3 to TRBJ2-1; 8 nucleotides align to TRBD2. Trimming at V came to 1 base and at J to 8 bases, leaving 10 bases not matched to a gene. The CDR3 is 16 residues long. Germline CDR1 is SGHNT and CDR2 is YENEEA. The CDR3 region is CASSLAAQREHHEQFF. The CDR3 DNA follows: TGTGCCAGCAGCTTAGCTGCCCAGCGGGAGCACCATGAGCAGTTCTTC. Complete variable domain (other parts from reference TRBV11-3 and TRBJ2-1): EAGVVQSPRYKIIEKKQPVAFWCNPISGHNTLYWYLQNLGQGPELLIRYENEEAVDDSQLPKDRFSAERLKGVDSTLKIQPAELGDSAVYLCASSLAAQREHHEQFFGPGTRLTVL.

DNA for the CDR3: TGTGCCAGCAGCCCCCGGGCGGGGAGCGGCTATGAGCAGTTCTTC. Translation: CASSPRAGSGYEQFF. V is TRBV9 and J is TRBJ2-1, with D possibly matching TRBD2 (6 bases). This CDR3 region has 15 residues. Trimming cost V 4 bases and J 8 bases, with 19 bases left between them. Germline V gives CDR1 SGDLS, CDR2 YYNGEE.

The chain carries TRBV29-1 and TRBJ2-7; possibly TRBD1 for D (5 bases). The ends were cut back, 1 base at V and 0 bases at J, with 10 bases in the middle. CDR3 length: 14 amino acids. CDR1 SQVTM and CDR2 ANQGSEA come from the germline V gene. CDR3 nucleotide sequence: TGCAGCGTTGAAGCAGGGATTAGCTCCTACGAGCAGTACTTC. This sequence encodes CSVEAGISSYEQYF.

CDR3 residues: CASSYLAGRGYEQYF. The CDR3 DNA is TGTGCCAGCAGTTACTTGGCGGGAAGAGGGTACGAGCAGTACTTC. The V and J genes are TRBV6-6 and TRBJ2-7; perhaps TRBD2 as D (6 bases). This CDR3 spans 15 amino acids. Germline CDR1 and CDR2: MNHNY and SVGAGI (reference sequence). Trimming shortened V by 1 base and J by 4 bases, and 14 bases separated the two germline ends.

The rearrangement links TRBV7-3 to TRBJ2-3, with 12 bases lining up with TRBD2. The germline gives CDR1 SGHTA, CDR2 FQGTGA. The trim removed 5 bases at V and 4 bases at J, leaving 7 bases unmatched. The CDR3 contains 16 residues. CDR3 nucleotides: TGTGCCAGCAGCGTTAGACTAGCGGGAGAGGCAGATACGCAGTATTTT. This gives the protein CASSVRLAGEADTQYF.

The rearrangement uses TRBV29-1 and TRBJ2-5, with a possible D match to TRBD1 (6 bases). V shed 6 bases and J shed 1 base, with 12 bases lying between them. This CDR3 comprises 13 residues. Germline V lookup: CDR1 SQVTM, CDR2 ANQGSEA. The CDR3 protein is CSVDGTTQETQYF. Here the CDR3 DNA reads TGCAGCGTCGACGGGACAACCCAAGAGACCCAGTACTTC.

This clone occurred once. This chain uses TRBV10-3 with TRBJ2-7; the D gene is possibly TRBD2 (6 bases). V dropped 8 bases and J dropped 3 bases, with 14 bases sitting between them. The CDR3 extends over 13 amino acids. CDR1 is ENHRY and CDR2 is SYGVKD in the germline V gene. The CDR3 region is CAIGPAGGYEQYF. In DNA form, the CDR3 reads TGTGCCATCGGTCCAGCGGGCGGCTACGAGCAGTACTTC.

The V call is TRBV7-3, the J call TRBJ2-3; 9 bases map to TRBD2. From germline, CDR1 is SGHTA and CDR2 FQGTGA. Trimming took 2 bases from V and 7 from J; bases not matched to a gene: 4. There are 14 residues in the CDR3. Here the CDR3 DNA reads TGTGCCAGCAGCTTACTTAGCGGGAGCAATACGCAGTATTTT. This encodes CASSLLSGSNTQYF.

The CDR3 region is CASSLTAPGRTYEQYF. The CDR3 nucleotides read TGTGCCAGCAGTTTAACTGCCCCGGGACGGACCTACGAGCAGTACTTC. The rearrangement joins TRBV27 to TRBJ2-7, with D perhaps being TRBD1 or TRBD2 (5 bases each). Per the germline V gene, CDR1 is MNHEY and CDR2 is SMNVEV (reference sequence). The CDR3 consists of 16 residues. Trimming shortened V by 2 bases and J by 2 bases, and 16 bases separated the two germline ends.

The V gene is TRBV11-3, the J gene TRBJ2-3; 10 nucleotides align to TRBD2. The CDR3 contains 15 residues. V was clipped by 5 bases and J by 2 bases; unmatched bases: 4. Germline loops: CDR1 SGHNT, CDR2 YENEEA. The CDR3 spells CASSEGLAATDTQYF. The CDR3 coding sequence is TGTGCCAGCAGCGAAGGACTAGCGGCCACAGATACGCAGTATTTT.